These 29 T cell receptor beta chains share one sample of origin, sequenced in a study of T-cell memory formation after mild COVID-19 (dated by TCRdb to the early 2020s). Library creation used 5' RACE. Reads for this sample came from an Illumina NovaSeq 6000. TCRdb ran its own pipeline on the public reads, namely fastp trimming at Q25 and MiXCR clone calling, and kept in-frame beta chains. Every entry covers one CDR3 protein and lists the most common genes and DNA from its rows. The sample yields more than 300,000 distinct CDR3 sequences; roughly 13% were counted once. Roughly 20% of the sample is in the top ten clones. The sample consisted of PBMCs or a T cell subset sorted from them (not recorded which). The receptors shown here come from a man aged 18-30 years who had mild COVID-19 (a few samples of this study predate the infection). The sample titles of this study are shuffled in the database, so cell type and time point are left out; the donor was told from shared clones.

This clonotype was counted ten times or more. V usage is TRBV7-2 and J usage is TRBJ2-1, with 10 nucleotides matching TRBD2. Germline lookup yields CDR1 SGHTA and CDR2 FQGNSA. V lost 8 bases to trimming and J lost 8 bases; unmatched junction nucleotides: 9. The CDR3 is 14 amino acids. In DNA, the CDR3 is TGTGCCAGCCGAGCGGGGGGGCCTTTATATGAGCAGTTCTTC. Its translation is CASRAGGPLYEQFF.

This CDR3 is CASSLDGRKSGNTIYF. The CDR3 region has the DNA TGCGCCAGCAGCTTGGATGGACGGAAGTCTGGAAACACCATATATTTT. This chain uses TRBV5-1 with TRBJ1-3; no definite D call. This CDR3 is built from 16 residues. Per germline, CDR1 SGHRS and CDR2 YFSETQ. The V gene lost 0 bases and the J gene lost 1 base, with 11 bases spanning the gap.

This clonotype occurred a few times. The rearrangement links TRBV6-5 to TRBJ1-1; 9 bases fit TRBD1. The length of the CDR3 is 12 residues. Germline V gene sequence: CDR1 MNHEY, CDR2 SVGAGI. CDR3 sequence (DNA): TGTGCATCGGGACAGGGGAACACTGAAGCTTTCTTT. It specifies CASGQGNTEAFF.

This clonotype was seen only a few times. The chain couples TRBV5-5 to TRBJ1-1, with D possibly TRBD1 on 5 matching bases. CDR1 SGHKS and CDR2 YYEKEE come from the germline V gene (reference sequence). CDR3 length equals 14 residues. V lost 4 bases and J 5 bases, leaving 15 bases between the germline ends. The CDR3 loop is CASSASGWGTEAFF. The CDR3 bases are TGTGCCAGCAGCGCCTCAGGGTGGGGGACTGAAGCTTTCTTT.

The chain links TRBV6-2 or TRBV6-3 to TRBJ2-1; TRBD2 is a possible D gene (5 bases). The CDR3 has 12 residues. Germline V lookup: CDR1 MNHEY, CDR2 SVGEGT. Trimming took 8 bases from V and 10 from J, leaving 15 bases between them. CDR3 DNA sequence: TGTGCCAGCCGTCAGGCTAGCAGGGAGCAGTTCTTC. It specifies CASRQASREQFF.

This chain joins TRBV20-1 and TRBJ2-1; 9 bases agree with TRBD1. This CDR3 contains 16 residues. The V and J ends lost 5 bases and 2 bases, in that order; junction bases with no gene match: 10. The germline CDR1 and CDR2 sequences are DFQATT and SNEGSKA (reference sequence). The CDR3: CSAPTGGVIPYNEQFF. CDR3 sequence (DNA): TGCAGTGCTCCGACAGGGGGGGTTATCCCCTACAATGAGCAGTTCTTC.

This sequence joins TRBV14 and TRBJ2-2; TRBD1 matches 8 bases. V gave up 5 bases and J gave up 6 bases; unmatched junction bases: 8. This CDR3 spans 15 amino acids. CDR1 SGHDN and CDR2 FVKESK come from the germline V gene. The CDR3 DNA follows: TGTGCCAGCAGCAAAGGACAGGGTTGGGCCGGGGAGCTGTTTTTT. This codes for CASSKGQGWAGELFF.

In this sample, this clonotype turned up a few times. The CDR3, as DNA: TGCAGCGTAGAACCGGGACAGGGGGATAGGGGCTACACCTTC. Its protein is CSVEPGQGDRGYTF. The J gene is TRBJ1-2, the V gene TRBV29-1; 11 bases fit TRBD1. Unmatched junction bases numbered 11, after V lost 6 bases and J lost 8 bases. CDR3 length equals 14 residues. Germline V gives CDR1 SQVTM, CDR2 ANQGSEA.

This clonotype has just a few counts. The chain combines TRBV7-2 with TRBJ2-2; tentatively, D is TRBD2 (6 bases). CDR1 and CDR2 (germline): SGHTA, FQGNSA. The CDR3 is made up of 15 amino acids. Trimming removed 5 bases at V and 6 bases at J, with 16 bases between. The CDR3: CASSPRSTSPGELFF. The CDR3 DNA reads as TGTGCCAGCAGCCCTAGGTCGACTAGTCCCGGGGAGCTGTTTTTT.

This clonotype was found many times. The chain carries TRBV4-3 and TRBJ2-3; no clear D. V was pared by 0 bases and J by 1 base, with 11 bases between. This CDR3 region has 16 residues. CDR1 LGHNA and CDR2 YSLEER come from the germline V gene. CDR3: CASSQDFWEGTDTQYF. For the CDR3, the DNA is TGCGCCAGCAGCCAAGATTTCTGGGAAGGCACAGATACGCAGTATTTT.

This rearrangement joins TRBV6-1 to TRBJ2-7, with D hard to call. This CDR3 comprises 12 residues. The V end lost 3 bases, the J end lost 4 bases, and 7 bases lay between the germline ends. From germline, CDR1 is MNHNS and CDR2 SASEGT. DNA for the CDR3: TGTGCCAGCAGTGACTATAGGTACGAGCAGTACGTC. Amino acids: CASSDYRYEQYV.

The J gene is TRBJ2-5, the V gene TRBV5-6; D is unclear. Germline assignment: CDR1 SGHDT and CDR2 YYEEEE. Trimming cost V 0 bases and J 4 bases, with 13 bases left between them. The CDR3 is 15 residues long. In DNA, the CDR3 is TGTGCCAGCAGCTTGGGTCTAGGTATTGGAGAGACCCAGTACTTC. Protein: CASSLGLGIGETQYF.

The J gene is TRBJ2-1, the V gene TRBV7-2; 8 bases line up with TRBD2. The CDR3 extends over 18 amino acids. Unmatched junction bases numbered 19, after V lost 5 bases and J lost 7 bases. Germline V gene lookup returns CDR1 SGHTA and CDR2 FQGNSA. This chain's CDR3 is CASSPAPGLVTQGNEQFF. As DNA, the CDR3 is TGTGCCAGCAGCCCAGCCCCGGGACTAGTAACCCAGGGGAATGAGCAGTTCTTC.

The genes are TRBV6-6 and TRBJ1-5; D is possibly TRBD1 (6 bases). V was cut by 11 bases and J by 1 base, with 18 bases left in between. From germline, CDR1 is MNHNY and CDR2 SVGAGI (reference sequence). The length of the CDR3 is 15 residues. The CDR3, as DNA: TGTGCCTGTCGTTCTGAGGGGGTGAGCAATCAGCCCCAGCATTTT. This codes for CACRSEGVSNQPQHF.

The chain has TRBV6-2 or TRBV6-3 and TRBJ1-2; tentative D call: TRBD1 (6 bases). The V and J ends lost 6 bases and 8 bases respectively, with 16 bases between them. Germline lookup yields CDR1 MNHEY and CDR2 SVGEGT. The CDR3 loop spans 13 amino acids. The CDR3 region has the DNA TGTGCCAGCAGCCCCTGGGGGCCGGAGGGCTACACCTTC. This codes for CASSPWGPEGYTF.

This sequence joins TRBV27 and TRBJ2-7; TRBD2 matches at 12 bases. The CDR3 consists of 15 residues. Germline V gives CDR1 MNHEY, CDR2 SMNVEV (reference sequence). The ends lost 6 bases at V and 4 bases at J; junction bases unmatched: 7. This CDR3 reads CASSSLAGGPYEQYF. The CDR3 DNA follows: TGTGCCAGCAGCAGCCTAGCGGGGGGGCCGTACGAGCAGTACTTC.

The table lists this clonotype with a few counts. The rearrangement joins TRBV20-1 to TRBJ2-2; weak D call: TRBD2 (5 bases). V was shortened by 4 bases and J by 7 bases, with 16 bases between the two germline ends. CDR1 is DFQATT and CDR2 is SNEGSKA in the germline V gene (reference sequence). CDR3 size: 14 residues. CDR3 sequence (DNA): TGCAGTGCTACCCCCTCTAGCTCCGGCGGGGAGCTGTTTTTT. Its translation is CSATPSSSGGELFF.

V is TRBV5-1 and J is TRBJ2-1; perhaps TRBD2 as D (5 bases). The V gene's germline CDR1 is SGHRS and CDR2 YFSETQ. V was clipped by 3 bases and J by 9 bases, with 22 bases between them. This CDR3 is 16 amino acids long. CDR3 sequence (DNA): TGCGCCAGCAGCTCTATCTCGGGGTTGTCCCTCGGTGAGCAGTTCTTC. This codes for CASSSISGLSLGEQFF. Full variable domain (rest looked up from reference TRBV5-1 and TRBJ2-1): KAGVTQTPRYLIKTRGQQVTLSCSPISGHRSVSWYQQTPGQGLQFLFEYFSETQRNKGNFPGRFSGRQFSNSRSEMNVSTLELGDSALYLCASSSISGLSLGEQFFGPGTRLTVL.

This chain uses TRBV12-3 or TRBV12-4 with TRBJ2-4; D is uncertain. Trimming took 5 bases from V and 0 from J, leaving 14 bases between them. The CDR3 length is 16 residues. DNA of the CDR3: TGTGCCAGCAGTCTCTCCACACAAGTAGCCAAAAACATTCAGTACTTC. This codes for CASSLSTQVAKNIQYF.

This clonotype was seen ten or more times. J is TRBJ1-2 and V is TRBV29-1, with 10 positions matching TRBD1. The CDR3 has 14 residues. CDR1 is SQVTM and CDR2 is ANQGSEA in the germline V gene. Trimming removed 7 bases from V and 3 bases from J; junction bases left unmatched: 8. The CDR3, as DNA: TGCAGCGCCCTGGGACAGGGGAGGGACTATGGCTACACCTTC. It translates to CSALGQGRDYGYTF. Full variable domain (remainder filled in from reference TRBV29-1 and TRBJ1-2): SAVISQKPSRDICQRGTSLTIQCQVDSQVTMMFWYRQQPGQSLTLIATANQGSEATYESGFVIDKFPISRPNLTFSTLTVSNMSPEDSSIYLCSALGQGRDYGYTFGSGTRLTVV.

This clonotype came up many times. CDR3 coding DNA: TGTGCCAGCCTAGCAGGACTTAACACCGGGGAGCTGTTTTTT. This translates into CASLAGLNTGELFF. This sequence joins TRBV12-3 or TRBV12-4 and TRBJ2-2; D is perhaps TRBD2 (5 bases). Trimming left V 8 bases short and J 2 bases short, with 12 bases between. The CDR3 runs to 14 residues.

This clonotype was detected a few times. The chain employs TRBV11-2 and TRBJ1-2, with 10 positions matching TRBD1. The CDR3 runs to 19 residues. V dropped 5 bases and J dropped 0; count of bases not matched to a gene: 15. Germline V lookup: CDR1 SGHAT, CDR2 FQNNGV. The CDR3 is CASSRSGTGAFSANYGYTF. The CDR3, as DNA: TGTGCCAGCAGCCGATCCGGGACAGGGGCCTTTTCAGCTAACTATGGCTACACCTTC. Looking up the rest from reference TRBV11-2 and TRBJ1-2 gives the full variable domain: EAGVAQSPRYKIIEKRQSVAFWCNPISGHATLYWYQQILGQGPKLLIQFQNNGVVDDSQLPKDRFSAERLKGVDSTLKIQPAKLEDSAVYLCASSRSGTGAFSANYGYTFGSGTRLTVV.

The V gene is TRBV7-3, the J gene TRBJ1-5; D is unresolved. The CDR3 runs 13 residues. The ends were cut back, 1 base at V and 4 bases at J, with 5 bases in the middle. Germline V gene sequence: CDR1 SGHTA, CDR2 FQGTGA. The CDR3 reads CASSLMPNQPQHF. The CDR3, as DNA: TGTGCCAGCAGCTTAATGCCAAATCAGCCCCAGCATTTT.

This clonotype has a handful of counts. This chain joins TRBV7-9 and TRBJ1-2; D uncertain. This CDR3 has 13 residues. V lost 3 bases and J lost 5, with 10 bases in between. Germline CDR1 is SEHNR and CDR2 is FQNEAQ (reference sequence). The CDR3 here is CASSLEQDYGYTF. In nucleotides, the CDR3 is TGTGCCAGCAGCTTGGAGCAGGATTATGGCTACACCTTC.

The V gene is TRBV6-2 or TRBV6-3, the J gene TRBJ2-1; D is unresolved. The CDR3 sequence is 15 residues long. Germline CDR1 is MNHEY and CDR2 is SVGEGT. V dropped 6 bases and J dropped 2 bases, with 14 bases sitting between them. For the CDR3, the DNA is TGTGCCAGCAGCAGACGCGCCATTACCTACAATGAGCAGTTCTTC. The encoded protein is CASSRRAITYNEQFF.

The CDR3 reads CASSQGLRFTDTQYF. In DNA form, the CDR3 reads TGCGCCAGCAGCCAGGGGTTGAGGTTCACAGATACGCAGTATTTT. The rearrangement joins TRBV4-3 to TRBJ2-3; D is unresolved. Germline CDR1 and CDR2: LGHNA and YSLEER. The CDR3 runs 15 residues. V was cut by 3 bases and J by 2 bases, with 12 bases left in between.

This clonotype was detected only a few times. The chain carries TRBV29-1 and TRBJ1-1; the D is unclear. V gave up 5 bases and J gave up 6 bases, with 13 bases separating them. This CDR3 has 12 amino acids. CDR1 and CDR2 (germline): SQVTM, ANQGSEA. The CDR3: CSVSSRTSEAFF. CDR3 DNA: TGCAGCGTTTCAAGCAGGACGTCTGAAGCTTTCTTT.

The rearrangement joins TRBV29-1 to TRBJ2-7, with 7 bases aligning to TRBD2. CDR3 length: 13 residues. The V gene end was trimmed by 4 bases and the J gene end by 0 bases; junction bases not matched to a gene: 3. CDR1 is SQVTM and CDR2 is ANQGSEA in the germline V gene. The CDR3 reads CSVGGGSSYEQYF. CDR3 DNA: TGCAGCGTTGGGGGAGGGAGCTCCTACGAGCAGTACTTC.

The rearrangement uses TRBV12-3 or TRBV12-4 and TRBJ2-1, with TRBD1 identical over 8 bases. Trimming at V came to 3 bases and at J to 6 bases, leaving 10 bases not matched to a gene. This CDR3 is built from 16 residues. This CDR3 is CASSFPAGTGFNEQFF. The CDR3 DNA sequence: TGTGCCAGCAGTTTTCCCGCAGGGACAGGATTCAATGAGCAGTTCTTC.